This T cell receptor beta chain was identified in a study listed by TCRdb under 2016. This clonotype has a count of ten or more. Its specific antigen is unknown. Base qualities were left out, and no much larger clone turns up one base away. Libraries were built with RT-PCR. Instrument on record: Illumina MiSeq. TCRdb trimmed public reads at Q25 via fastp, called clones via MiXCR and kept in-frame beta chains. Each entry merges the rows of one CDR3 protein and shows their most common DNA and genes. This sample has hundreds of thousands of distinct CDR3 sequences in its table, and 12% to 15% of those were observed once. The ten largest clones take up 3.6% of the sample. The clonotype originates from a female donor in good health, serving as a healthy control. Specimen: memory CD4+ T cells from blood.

This receptor carries the CDR3 CAISRLAGDYNEQFF. The DNA is TGTGCCATCAGCCGACTAGCGGGAGACTACAATGAGCAGTTCTTC. The chain joins TRBV10-3 to TRBJ2-1, with TRBD2 matching 12 junction bases. V is trimmed back by 6 bases and J by 3 bases, and the junction contains 3 bases that no gene match accounts for. The CDR3 runs 15 amino acids, cysteine and phenylalanine included. Only the CDR3 part of the read is kept: 45 bases, read in frame from the first base. The CDR1 and CDR2 encoded by the germline V gene are ENHRY and SYGVKD.